Listed here are 10 T cell receptor beta chains from one sample, sequenced in a study of blood T cell repertoires in COVID-19. The repertoire was sequenced with immunoSEQ multiplex PCR; TCRdb's copy has only in-frame clones and lacks some. The profile shows roughly 180,000 clones, about 85% of them singletons. The sequenced material came from PBMCs or T cells enriched from blood (not recorded which). Every receptor here comes from a man aged 40-55 years who had recovered from COVID-19.

V is TRBV7-2 and J is TRBJ1-5, with 7 bases identical to TRBD1. J lost 1 base, V lost 5 bases, and 5 bases had no gene match. The CDR3 is 15 amino acids. Germline-derived CDR1 and CDR2 are SGHTA and FQGNSA. The CDR3 DNA reads TGTGCCAGCAGCCTTAGACAGGGAAGCAATCAGCCCCAGCATTTT. Translation gives CASSLRQGSNQPQHF.

The chain has TRBV28 and TRBJ1-1, with 9 positions matching TRBD1. CDR1 is MDHEN and CDR2 is SYDVKM in the germline V gene. The CDR3 extends over 18 amino acids. V trimming: 6 bases; J trimming: 3 bases; junction bases outside the gene matches: 17. CDR3 DNA: TGTGCCAGCAGGGCGTTACAGGGGGCGTTTCTCCTCCACACTGAAGCTTTCTTT. It is translated as CASRALQGAFLLHTEAFF.

The chain joins TRBV30 to TRBJ2-5, with 8 bases identical to TRBD2. This CDR3 is built from 12 residues. Unmatched junction bases numbered 4, after V lost 5 bases and J lost 5 bases. Looked up from germline, CDR1 is GTSNPN and CDR2 is SVGIG (reference sequence). For the CDR3, the DNA is TGTGCCTGGGGTGGCGGGGGGGAGACCCAGTACTTC. Amino acids: CAWGGGGETQYF.

The rearrangement uses TRBV19 and TRBJ2-2, with 11 bases identical to TRBD1. CDR3 size: 15 residues. Germline V gene sequence: CDR1 LNHDA, CDR2 SQIVND (reference sequence). V trimming: 5 bases; J trimming: 5 bases; junction bases outside the gene matches: 4. CDR3 amino acids: CASSPGTGGTGELFF. The CDR3 DNA reads TGTGCCAGTAGTCCGGGGACAGGGGGGACCGGGGAGCTGTTTTTT.

This clone was seen more than once but under ten times. The chain carries TRBV6-1 and TRBJ2-1, with 10 bases matching TRBD1. The CDR3 has 15 amino acids. Looked up from germline, CDR1 is MNHNS and CDR2 is SASEGT. After removal of 1 base from V and 3 bases from J, the junction contained 0 bases not matched to a gene. The CDR3 bases are TGTGCCAGCAGTGAAGGGACAGGGGGCTACAATGAGCAGTTCTTC. It encodes CASSEGTGGYNEQFF.

The J gene is TRBJ1-2, the V gene TRBV30, with D possibly being TRBD1 (5 bases). The CDR3 covers 15 residues. V was clipped by 5 bases and J by 1 base, with 17 bases between them. Germline V CDR1 and CDR2: GTSNPN, SVGIG (reference sequence). CDR3 sequence: CAWARQKRGNYGYTF. CDR3 DNA: TGTGCCTGGGCTAGACAGAAAAGGGGTAACTATGGCTACACCTTC.

The V and J genes are TRBV4-2 and TRBJ1-2; tentatively, D is TRBD1 (5 bases). V was cut by 1 base and J by 6 bases, with 12 bases left in between. The CDR3 has 14 residues. Germline loops: CDR1 LGHNA, CDR2 YNFKEQ. The DNA of the CDR3 is TGTGCCAGCAGCCAAGTTAATACAGGAGATGGCTACACCTTC. This gives the protein CASSQVNTGDGYTF.

This clone was counted many times. The gene calls are TRBV2 and TRBJ2-2; a possible D gene is TRBD1 (6 bases). Germline V CDR1 and CDR2: SNHLY, FYNNEI. Between the trimmed V and J ends, which lost 6 bases and 5 bases, there was a span of 13 bases. The CDR3 spans 14 residues. CDR3 sequence (DNA): TGTGCCAGCAGACAGGGTAAAGGGACCGGGGAGCTGTTTTTT. Amino acids: CASRQGKGTGELFF.

The J gene is TRBJ1-5, the V gene TRBV6-1; D gene uncertain. Germline lookup yields CDR1 MNHNS and CDR2 SASEGT. The CDR3 length is 13 residues. Trimming took off 3 bases at V and 10 bases at J, with 13 bases between the two ends. The CDR3 loop reads CASSEEGNGPQHF. Here the CDR3 DNA reads TGTGCCAGCAGTGAGGAGGGTAATGGCCCCCAGCATTTT.

The J gene is TRBJ1-1, the V gene TRBV11-3; D possibly corresponds to TRBD1 (5 bases). V lost 1 base to trimming and J lost 1 base, with 10 bases between them. CDR1 and CDR2 from the germline V gene are SGHNT and YENEEA. The CDR3 runs 15 residues. The CDR3 DNA reads TGTGCCAGCAGCTTAGCCCGAACAGGGAACACTGAAGCTTTCTTT. Translation gives CASSLARTGNTEAFF.